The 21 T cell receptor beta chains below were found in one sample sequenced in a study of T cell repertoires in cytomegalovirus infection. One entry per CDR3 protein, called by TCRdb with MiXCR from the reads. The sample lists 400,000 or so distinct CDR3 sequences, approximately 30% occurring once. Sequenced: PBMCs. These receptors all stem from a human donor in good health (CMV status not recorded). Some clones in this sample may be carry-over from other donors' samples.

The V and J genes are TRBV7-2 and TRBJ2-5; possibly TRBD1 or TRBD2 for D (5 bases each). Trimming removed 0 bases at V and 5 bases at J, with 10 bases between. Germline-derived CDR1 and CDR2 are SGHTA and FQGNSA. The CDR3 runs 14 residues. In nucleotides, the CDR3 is TGTGCCAGCAGCTTAGCCGGCTGGGGGGAGACCCAGTACTTC. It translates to CASSLAGWGETQYF.

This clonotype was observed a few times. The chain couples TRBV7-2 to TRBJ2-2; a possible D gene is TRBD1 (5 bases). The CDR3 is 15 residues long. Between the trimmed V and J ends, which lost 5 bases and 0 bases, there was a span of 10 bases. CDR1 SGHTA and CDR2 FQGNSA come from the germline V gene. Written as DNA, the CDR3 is TGTGCCAGCAGCCCCCAGGGCTCGAACACCGGGGAGCTGTTTTTT. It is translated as CASSPQGSNTGELFF.

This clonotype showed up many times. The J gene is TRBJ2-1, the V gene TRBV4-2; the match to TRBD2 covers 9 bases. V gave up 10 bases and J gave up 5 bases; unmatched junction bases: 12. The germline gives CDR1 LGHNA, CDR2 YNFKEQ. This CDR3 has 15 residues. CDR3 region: CATQRTSGRNNEQFF. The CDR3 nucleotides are TGTGCCACCCAGAGAACTAGCGGGCGTAACAATGAGCAGTTCTTC.

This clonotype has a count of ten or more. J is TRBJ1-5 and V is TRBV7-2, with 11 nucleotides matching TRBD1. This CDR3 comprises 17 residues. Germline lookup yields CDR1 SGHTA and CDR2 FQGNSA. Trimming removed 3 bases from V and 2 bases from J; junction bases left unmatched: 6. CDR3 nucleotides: TGTGCCAGCAGCTTTTGGGGACAGGGGGTACGCAATCAGCCCCAGCATTTT. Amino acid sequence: CASSFWGQGVRNQPQHF. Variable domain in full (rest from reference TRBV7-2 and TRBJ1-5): GAGVSQSPSNKVTEKGKDVELRCDPISGHTALYWYRQSLGQGLEFLIYFQGNSAPDKSGLPSDRFSAERTGGSVSTLTIQRTQQEDSAVYLCASSFWGQGVRNQPQHFGDGTRLSIL.

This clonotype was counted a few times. CDR3 bases: TGTGCCAGCAGTAAATCAAGTCCCACCGGTTACAATGAGCAGTTCTTC. It is translated as CASSKSSPTGYNEQFF. V usage is TRBV6-1 and J usage is TRBJ2-1; D uncertain. Trimming cost V 5 bases and J 4 bases, with 18 bases left between them. The V gene's germline CDR1 is MNHNS and CDR2 SASEGT. This CDR3 region has 16 residues.

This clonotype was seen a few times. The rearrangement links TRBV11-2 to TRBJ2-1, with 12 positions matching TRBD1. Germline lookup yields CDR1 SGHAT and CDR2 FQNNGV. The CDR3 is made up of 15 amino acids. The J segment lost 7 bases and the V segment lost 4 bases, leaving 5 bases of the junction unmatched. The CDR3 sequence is CASSSGTGGMNEQFF. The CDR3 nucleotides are TGTGCCAGCAGCTCCGGGACAGGGGGCATGAATGAGCAGTTCTTC.

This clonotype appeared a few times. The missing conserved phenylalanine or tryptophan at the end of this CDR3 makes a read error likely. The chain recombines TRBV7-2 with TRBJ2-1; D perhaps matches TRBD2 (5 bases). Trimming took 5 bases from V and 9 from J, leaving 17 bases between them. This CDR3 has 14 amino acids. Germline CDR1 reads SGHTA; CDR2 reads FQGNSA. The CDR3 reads CASSTLGLDAEQFL. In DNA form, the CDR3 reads TGTGCCAGCAGCACACTAGGACTCGACGCTGAGCAGTTCTTA.

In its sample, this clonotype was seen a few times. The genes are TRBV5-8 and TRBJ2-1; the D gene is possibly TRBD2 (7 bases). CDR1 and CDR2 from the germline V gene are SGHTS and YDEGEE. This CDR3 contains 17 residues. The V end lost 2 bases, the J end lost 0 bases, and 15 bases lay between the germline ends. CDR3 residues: CASSFHREGSSYNEQFF. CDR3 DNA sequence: TGTGCCAGCAGCTTCCACAGGGAGGGGAGCTCCTACAATGAGCAGTTCTTC.

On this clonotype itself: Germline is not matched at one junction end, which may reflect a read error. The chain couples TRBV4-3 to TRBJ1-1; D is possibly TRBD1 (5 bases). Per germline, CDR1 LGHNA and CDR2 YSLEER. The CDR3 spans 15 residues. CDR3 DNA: TGCGCCAGCAGCCAAGATCTCGGGGCCAACACTGACGCTTTCTTT. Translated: CASSQDLGANTDAFF.

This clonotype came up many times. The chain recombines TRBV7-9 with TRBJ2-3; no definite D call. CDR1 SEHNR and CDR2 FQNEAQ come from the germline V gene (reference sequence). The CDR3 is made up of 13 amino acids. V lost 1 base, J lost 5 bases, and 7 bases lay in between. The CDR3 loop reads CASSLDSRDTQYF. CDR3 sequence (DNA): TGTGCCAGCAGCTTAGATTCGCGAGATACGCAGTATTTT.

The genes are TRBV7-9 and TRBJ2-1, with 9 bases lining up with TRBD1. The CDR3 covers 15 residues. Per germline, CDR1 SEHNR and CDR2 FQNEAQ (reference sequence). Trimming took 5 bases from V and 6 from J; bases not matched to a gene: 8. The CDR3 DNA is TGTGCCAGCAGCCCCCCGGACAGGGGCCGCAATGAGCAGTTCTTC. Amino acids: CASSPPDRGRNEQFF.

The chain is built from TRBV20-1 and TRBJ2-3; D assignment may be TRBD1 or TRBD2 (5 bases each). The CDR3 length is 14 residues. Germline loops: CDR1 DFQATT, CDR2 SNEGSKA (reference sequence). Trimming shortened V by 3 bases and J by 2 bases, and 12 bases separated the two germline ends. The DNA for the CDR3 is TGCAGTGCTAGGGACACCCGGGACACAGATACGCAGTATTTT. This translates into CSARDTRDTDTQYF.

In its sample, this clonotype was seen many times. CDR3 DNA: TGTGCCAGCAGCTTAGAGGCGGGAAACACAGATACGCAGTATTTT. Its translation: CASSLEAGNTDTQYF. This chain joins TRBV7-9 and TRBJ2-3, with a tentative D call TRBD2 (6 bases). V lost 1 base and J lost 2, with 10 bases in between. The CDR3 sequence is 15 residues long. CDR1 is SEHNR and CDR2 is FQNEAQ in the germline V gene (reference sequence).

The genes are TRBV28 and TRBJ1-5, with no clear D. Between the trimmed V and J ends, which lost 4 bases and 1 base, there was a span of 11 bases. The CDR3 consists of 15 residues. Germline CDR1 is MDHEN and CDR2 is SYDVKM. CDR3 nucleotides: TGTGCCAGCAGTTCAGCGGGTGTAAGCAATCAGCCCCAGCATTTT. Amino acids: CASSSAGVSNQPQHF. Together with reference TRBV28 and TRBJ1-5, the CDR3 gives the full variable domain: DVKVTQSSRYLVKRTGEKVFLECVQDMDHENMFWYRQDPGLGLRLIYFSYDVKMKEKGDIPEGYSVSREKKERFSLILESASTNQTSMYLCASSSAGVSNQPQHFGDGTRLSIL.

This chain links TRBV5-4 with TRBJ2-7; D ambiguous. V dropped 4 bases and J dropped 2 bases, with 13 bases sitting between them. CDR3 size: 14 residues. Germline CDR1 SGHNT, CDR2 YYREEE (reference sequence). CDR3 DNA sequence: TGTGCCAGCAGCCCCCAGACACCCGCCTACGAGCAGTACTTC. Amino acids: CASSPQTPAYEQYF.

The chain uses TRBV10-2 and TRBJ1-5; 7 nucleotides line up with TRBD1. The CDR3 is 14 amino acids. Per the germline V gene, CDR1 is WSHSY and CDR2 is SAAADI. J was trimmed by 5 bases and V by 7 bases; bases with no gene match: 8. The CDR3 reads CASTPSGGDQPQHF. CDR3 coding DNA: TGCGCCAGCACCCCCTCAGGGGGGGATCAGCCCCAGCATTTT.

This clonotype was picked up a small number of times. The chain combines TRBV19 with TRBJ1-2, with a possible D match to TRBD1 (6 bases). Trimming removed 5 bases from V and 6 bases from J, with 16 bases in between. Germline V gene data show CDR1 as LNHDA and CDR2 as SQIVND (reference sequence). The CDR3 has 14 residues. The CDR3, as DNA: TGTGCCAGTAGTCTAACCACAGGGTATGATGGCTACACCTTC. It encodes CASSLTTGYDGYTF.

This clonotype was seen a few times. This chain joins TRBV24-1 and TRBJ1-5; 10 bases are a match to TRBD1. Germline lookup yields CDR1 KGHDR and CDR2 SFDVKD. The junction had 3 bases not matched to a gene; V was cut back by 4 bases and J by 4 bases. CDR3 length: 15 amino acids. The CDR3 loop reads CATSEEGQGNQPQHF. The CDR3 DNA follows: TGTGCCACCAGTGAGGAGGGACAGGGGAATCAGCCCCAGCATTTT.

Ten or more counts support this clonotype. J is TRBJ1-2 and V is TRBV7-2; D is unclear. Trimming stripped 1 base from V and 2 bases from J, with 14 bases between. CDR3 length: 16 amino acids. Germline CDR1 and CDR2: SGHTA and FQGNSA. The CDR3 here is CASSLVPGSKNYGYTF. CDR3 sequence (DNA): TGTGCCAGCAGCTTAGTGCCCGGCAGTAAGAACTATGGCTACACCTTC. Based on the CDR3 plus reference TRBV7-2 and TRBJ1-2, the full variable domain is GAGVSQSPSNKVTEKGKDVELRCDPISGHTALYWYRQSLGQGLEFLIYFQGNSAPDKSGLPSDRFSAERTGGSVSTLTIQRTQQEDSAVYLCASSLVPGSKNYGYTFGSGTRLTVV.

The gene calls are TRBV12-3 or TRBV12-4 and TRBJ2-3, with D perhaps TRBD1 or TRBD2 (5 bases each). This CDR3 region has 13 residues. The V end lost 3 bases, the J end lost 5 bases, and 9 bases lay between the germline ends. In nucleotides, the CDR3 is TGTGCCAGCAGTTTTCGGGGCCAAGATACGCAGTATTTT. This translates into CASSFRGQDTQYF.

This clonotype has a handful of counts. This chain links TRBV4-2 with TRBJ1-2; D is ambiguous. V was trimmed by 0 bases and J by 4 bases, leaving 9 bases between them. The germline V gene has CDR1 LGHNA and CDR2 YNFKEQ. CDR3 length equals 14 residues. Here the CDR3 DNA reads TGTGCCAGCAGCCAAGATTTGATATCCTATGGCTACACCTTC. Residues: CASSQDLISYGYTF.